These 9 T cell receptor beta chains were sequenced from one sample in a study of CDR3 diversity in severe acne. TCRdb independently ran MiXCR on the PCR reads; one entry per CDR3 protein. The data hold tens of thousands of distinct CDR3 sequences, with around 49% observed a single time. Sequences were obtained from blood. The receptor set was obtained from a male donor in good health, without acne.

This clonotype was seen repeatedly, ten times or more. For the CDR3, the DNA is TGTGCCAGCAGCGCTCAGGGGGCCGACACCGGGGAGCTGTTTTTT. Translation: CASSAQGADTGELFF. This chain joins TRBV7-8 and TRBJ2-2, with 8 bases lining up with TRBD1. J lost 3 bases, V lost 5 bases, and 5 bases had no gene match. Germline-derived CDR1 and CDR2 are SGHVS and FQNEAQ. The CDR3 has 15 residues.

As to this clonotype: The junction shows a germline mismatch at one end, possibly a read error. The chain joins TRBV12-3 or TRBV12-4 to TRBJ2-3; 12 bases are a match to TRBD2. The CDR3 is made up of 14 amino acids. CDR3 region: CVSSSSGREGTQYF. CDR3 DNA sequence: TGTGTCAGCAGTTCTAGCGGGAGGGAGGGTACGCAGTATTTT.

This clonotype has more than one count but fewer than ten. This likely comes from a read error, as the CDR3 has no conserved phenylalanine or tryptophan at its end. The genes are TRBV30 and TRBJ2-7; D not certain. The length of the CDR3 is 11 residues. Germline V gene data show CDR1 as GTSNPN and CDR2 as SVGIG (reference sequence). V lost 5 bases and J lost 3, with 8 bases in between. The DNA of the CDR3 is TGTGCCTGGTCTTCAGGCTACGAGCAGTACCTC. Translated, it gives CAWSSGYEQYL.

The rearrangement links TRBV10-2 to TRBJ1-1, with D tentatively TRBD1 (5 bases). Trimming cost V 3 bases and J 10 bases, with 15 bases left between them. The CDR3 contains 13 residues. From germline, CDR1 is WSHSY and CDR2 SAAADI. The chain's CDR3 is CASSEDTGGRAFF. The CDR3 coding sequence is TGCGCCAGCAGTGAAGATACGGGGGGTCGAGCTTTCTTT.

As to this clonotype: Being one base from a much bigger clone, this may be a read error. This chain uses TRBV5-1 with TRBJ1-2, with D unresolved. Germline V gives CDR1 SGHRS, CDR2 YFSETQ. The CDR3 covers 15 residues. The CDR3 reads CASSLGSGMNYGYIF. The CDR3 DNA follows: TGTGCCAGCAGCTTGGGGTCAGGCATGAACTATGGCTACATCTTC.

The chain is built from TRBV18 and TRBJ2-2, with 8 bases that match TRBD1. The germline CDR1 and CDR2 sequences are KGHSH and LQKENI. This CDR3 is built from 14 residues. Trimming took 8 bases from V and 7 from J; bases not matched to a gene: 9. This chain's CDR3 is CASPSPDRDGELFF. CDR3 bases: TGTGCCAGCCCTTCGCCGGACAGGGACGGGGAGCTGTTTTTT. Combining the CDR3 with reference TRBV18 and TRBJ2-2 gives the whole variable domain NAGVMQNPRHLVRRRGQEARLRCSPMKGHSHVYWYRQLPEEGLKFMVYLQKENIIDESGMPKERFSAEFPKEGPSILRIQQVVRGDSAAYFCASPSPDRDGELFFGEGSRLTVL.

This clonotype has ten or more counts. This chain links TRBV15 with TRBJ2-5; D might be TRBD1 (5 bases). CDR1 is LNHNV, CDR2 YYDKDF, per germline (reference sequence). Trimming cost V 3 bases and J 5 bases, with 19 bases left between them. This CDR3 has 16 residues. Here the CDR3 reads CATSSEDRSGPETQYF. DNA of the CDR3: TGTGCCACCAGCAGTGAAGACAGATCCGGACCGGAGACCCAGTACTTC.

This clonotype was recorded many times. A much larger clone is a single base away; this may be a read error. The genes are TRBV5-1 and TRBJ1-4; no clear D gene. This CDR3 comprises 17 residues. Germline loops: CDR1 SGHRS, CDR2 YFSETQ. Trimming removed 3 bases at V and 5 bases at J, with 20 bases between. The CDR3 sequence: CASSSSVPGPGNEKLFF. In DNA, the CDR3 is TGCGCCAGCAGCTCGTCAGTTCCCGGGCCTGGGAATGAAAAACTGTTTTTT.

Concerning this clonotype itself: At one end, the junction sequence differs from germline, possibly due to a read error. CDR3 sequence reads: CASSPSRGFDGYTF. In DNA form, the CDR3 reads TGCGCCAGCAGCCCCTCCAGGGGTTTCGATGGCTACACCTTC. The V call is TRBV7-3, the J call TRBJ1-2, with D perhaps TRBD1 (6 bases). The germline CDR1 and CDR2 sequences are SGHTA and FQGTGA. This CDR3 comprises 14 residues.